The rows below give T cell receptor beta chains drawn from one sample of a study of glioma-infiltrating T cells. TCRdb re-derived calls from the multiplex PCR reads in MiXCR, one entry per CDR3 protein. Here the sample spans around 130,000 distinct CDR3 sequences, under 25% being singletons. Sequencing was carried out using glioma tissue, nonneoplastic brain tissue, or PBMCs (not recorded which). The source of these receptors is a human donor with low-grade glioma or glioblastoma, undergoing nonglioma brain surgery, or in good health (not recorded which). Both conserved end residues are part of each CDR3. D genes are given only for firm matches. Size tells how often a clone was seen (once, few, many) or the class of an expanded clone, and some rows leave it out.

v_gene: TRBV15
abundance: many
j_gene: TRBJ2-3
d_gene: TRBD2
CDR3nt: TGTGCCACCAGTACAACCCGGGGGGTACGGACAGATACGCAGTATTTT
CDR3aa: CATSTTRGVRTDTQYF

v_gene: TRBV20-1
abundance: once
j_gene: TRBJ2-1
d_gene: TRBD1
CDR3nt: TGCAGTGCTAGAGGAGGACAGGGCGTCTACAATGAGCAGTTCTTC
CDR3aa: CSARGGQGVYNEQFF

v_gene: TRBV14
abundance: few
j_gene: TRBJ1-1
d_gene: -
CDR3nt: TGTGCCAGCAGCCAAAGGTCAGGGGCCCTGAACACTGAAGCTTTCTTT
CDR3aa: CASSQRSGALNTEAFF

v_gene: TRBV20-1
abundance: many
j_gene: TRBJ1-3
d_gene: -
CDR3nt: TGCAGTGTGACGTCCCCGGGAGCTGGAAACACCATATATTTT
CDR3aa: CSVTSPGAGNTIYF

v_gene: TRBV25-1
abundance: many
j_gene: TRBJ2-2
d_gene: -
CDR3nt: TGTGCCAGCATGATTAGCGCGAACACCGGGGAGCTGTTTTTT
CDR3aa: CASMISANTGELFF

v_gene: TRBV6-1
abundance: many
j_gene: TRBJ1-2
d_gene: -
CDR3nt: TGTGCCAGCCAACAGGGTAGTTCCTATGGCTACACCTTC
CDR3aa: CASQQGSSYGYTF

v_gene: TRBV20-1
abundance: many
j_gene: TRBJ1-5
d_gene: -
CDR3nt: TGCAGTGCTACCTCGGGCAGCGATCAGCCCCAGCATTTT
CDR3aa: CSATSGSDQPQHF

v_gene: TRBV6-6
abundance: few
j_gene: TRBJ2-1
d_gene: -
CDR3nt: TGTGCCAGCAGTTACAGGCCGGCGGGGCTCTACAATGAGCAGTTCTTC
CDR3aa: CASSYRPAGLYNEQFF

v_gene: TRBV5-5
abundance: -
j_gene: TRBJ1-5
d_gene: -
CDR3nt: TGTGCCAGCCACTCAGATAGCAATCAGCCCCAGCATTTT
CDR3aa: CASHSDSNQPQHF

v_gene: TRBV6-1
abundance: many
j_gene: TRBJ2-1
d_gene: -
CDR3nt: TGTGCCAGCAGTGATAATAGTCTTGGTTCGCAGTTCTTC
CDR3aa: CASSDNSLGSQFF

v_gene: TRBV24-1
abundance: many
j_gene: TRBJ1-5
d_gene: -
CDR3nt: TGTGCCACCAGTGATTTCTCCCCCCACAGCAATCAGCCCCAGCATTTT
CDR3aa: CATSDFSPHSNQPQHF

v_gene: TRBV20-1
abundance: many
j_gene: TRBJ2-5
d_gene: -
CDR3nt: TGCAGTGCTAGGGAAATAAAGATCCAAGAGACCCAGTACTTC
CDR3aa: CSAREIKIQETQYF

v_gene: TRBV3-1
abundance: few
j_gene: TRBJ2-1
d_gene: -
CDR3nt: TGTGCCAGCAGCCAAGATTTTCCGGGAAGCTCCTACAATGAGCAGTTCTTC
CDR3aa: CASSQDFPGSSYNEQFF

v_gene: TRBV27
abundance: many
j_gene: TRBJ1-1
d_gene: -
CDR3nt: TGTGCCAGCAGTTTACGGGGATCGAATACTGAAGCTTTCTTT
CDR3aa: CASSLRGSNTEAFF

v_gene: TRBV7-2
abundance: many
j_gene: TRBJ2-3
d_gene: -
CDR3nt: TGTGCCAGCAGCTTAGGGAATGGGGGGGCCGGTGATACGCAGTATTTT
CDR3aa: CASSLGNGGAGDTQYF

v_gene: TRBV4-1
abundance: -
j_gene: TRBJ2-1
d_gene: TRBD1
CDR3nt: TGCGCCAGCAGCCAAGTAGAACAGGGGGGCAATGAGCAGTTCTTC
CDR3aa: CASSQVEQGGNEQFF

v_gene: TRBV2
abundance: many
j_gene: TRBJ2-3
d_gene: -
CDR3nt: TGTGCCAGCAGTGTTTCGTTCCCTGCAGATACGCAGTATTTT
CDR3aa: CASSVSFPADTQYF

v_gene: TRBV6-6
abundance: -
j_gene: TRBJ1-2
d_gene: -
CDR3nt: TGTGCCAGCAGACGCGGGGAGGGTGGCTACACCTTC
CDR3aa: CASRRGEGGYTF

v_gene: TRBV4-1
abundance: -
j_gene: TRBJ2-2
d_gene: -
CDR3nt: TGCGCCAGCAGCCAAGGGATTGGGCGGGGATACTTCACCGGGGAGCTGTTTTTT
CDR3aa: CASSQGIGRGYFTGELFF

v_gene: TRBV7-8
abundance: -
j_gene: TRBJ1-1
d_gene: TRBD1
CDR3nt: TGTGCCAGCAACTTAGCTACAGGGGCTCGAACTGAAGCTTTCTTT
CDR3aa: CASNLATGARTEAFF